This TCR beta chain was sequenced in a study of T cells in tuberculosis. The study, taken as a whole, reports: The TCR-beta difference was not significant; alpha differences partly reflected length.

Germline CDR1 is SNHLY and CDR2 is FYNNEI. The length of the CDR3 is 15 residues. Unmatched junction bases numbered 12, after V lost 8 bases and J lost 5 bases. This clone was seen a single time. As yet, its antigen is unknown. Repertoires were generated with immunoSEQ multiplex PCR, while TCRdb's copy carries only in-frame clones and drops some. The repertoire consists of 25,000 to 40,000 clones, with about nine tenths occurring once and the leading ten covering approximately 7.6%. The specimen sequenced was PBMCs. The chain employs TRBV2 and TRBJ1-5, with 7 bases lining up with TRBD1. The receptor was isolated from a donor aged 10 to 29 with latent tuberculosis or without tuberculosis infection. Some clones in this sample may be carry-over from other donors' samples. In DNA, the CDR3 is TGTGCCAGCTCCAGGGAGGCCAGGGGGGATCAGCCCCAGCATTTT. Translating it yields CASSREARGDQPQHF.